The 22 T cell receptor beta chains given below trace back to one sample, sequenced in a study of T cell responses to AZD1222 COVID-19 vaccine. TCRdb's copy holds only in-frame clones and misses some; the assay was immunoSEQ multiplex PCR. The sample contains under 85,000 clones, around nine tenths of which appear only once. This specimen was peripheral blood, taken 28 days after the second AZD1222 dose. The receptors shown here come from an adult who received the AZD1222 COVID-19 vaccine.

J is TRBJ2-1 and V is TRBV7-3, with D perhaps being TRBD1 or TRBD2 (5 bases each). The V gene's germline CDR1 is SGHTA and CDR2 FQGTGA. CDR3 length equals 11 residues. Trimming removed 3 bases from V and 9 bases from J, with 6 bases in between. CDR3 protein: CASSFGGEQFF. The CDR3 DNA reads as TGTGCCAGCAGCTTTGGGGGTGAGCAGTTCTTC.

The chain recombines TRBV12-3 or TRBV12-4 with TRBJ1-2; D is ambiguous. Deletions cut 3 bases from V and 3 bases from J, with 8 bases between. The CDR3 is 13 residues long. CDR3 coding DNA: TGTGCCAGCAGTTTGTCGGCGTACTATGGCTACACCTTC. Residues: CASSLSAYYGYTF.

This chain uses TRBV25-1 with TRBJ2-1, with D tentatively TRBD2 (5 bases). Trimming took 3 bases from V and 6 from J, leaving 12 bases between them. CDR1 and CDR2 (germline): MGHDK, SYGVNS. The CDR3 totals 14 residues. Written as DNA, the CDR3 is TGTGCCAGCAGTGATTCTCTAGCTTTCAATGAGCAGTTCTTC. Protein sequence: CASSDSLAFNEQFF.

The chain uses TRBV4-3 and TRBJ1-2; tentative D call: TRBD1 (5 bases). The CDR3 covers 11 residues. From germline, CDR1 is LGHNA and CDR2 YSLEER. The ends were cut back, 1 base at V and 8 bases at J, with 5 bases in the middle. The CDR3 spells CASSQGQGYTF. The CDR3 nucleotides are TGCGCCAGCAGCCAAGGACAGGGCTACACCTTC.

V is TRBV14 and J is TRBJ1-2; perhaps TRBD1 as D (6 bases). V was trimmed by 4 bases and J by 5 bases, leaving 20 bases between them. Germline values: CDR1 SGHDN, CDR2 FVKESK. The CDR3 consists of 16 residues. CDR3 sequence reads: CASSRQTTQGIYGYTF. Written as DNA, the CDR3 is TGTGCCAGCAGCCGACAGACCACCCAGGGGATATATGGCTACACCTTC.

V usage is TRBV18 and J usage is TRBJ1-5; no clear D. The CDR3 consists of 13 residues. The germline V gene encodes CDR1 KGHSH and CDR2 LQKENI. V gave up 5 bases and J gave up 5 bases, with 10 bases separating them. The CDR3 sequence: CASSRAGDQPQHF. In nucleotides, the CDR3 is TGTGCCAGCTCAAGGGCAGGTGATCAGCCCCAGCATTTT.

The chain couples TRBV19 to TRBJ1-2, with D perhaps matching TRBD1 (6 bases). V lost 9 bases and J 2 bases, leaving 13 bases between the germline ends. The CDR3 is 13 residues long. Germline assignment: CDR1 LNHDA and CDR2 SQIVND (reference sequence). The CDR3 loop is CASATGLNYGYTF. CDR3 bases: TGTGCCAGCGCAACAGGGTTGAACTATGGCTACACCTTC.

V usage is TRBV30 and J usage is TRBJ1-5; TRBD1 is a possible D gene (5 bases). The CDR3 extends over 18 amino acids. CDR1 and CDR2 (germline): GTSNPN, SVGIG (reference sequence). Trimming pared 2 bases from V and 1 base from J, leaving 21 bases between. The CDR3 spells CAWSWVGGVKGSNQPQHF. DNA of the CDR3: TGTGCCTGGAGTTGGGTTGGAGGGGTTAAAGGGAGCAATCAGCCCCAGCATTTT.

The chain uses TRBV6-5 and TRBJ2-1, with 10 bases fitting TRBD2. Germline V gene data show CDR1 as MNHEY and CDR2 as SVGAGI. J lost 5 bases, V lost 6 bases, and 7 bases had no gene match. The CDR3 has 15 amino acids. This CDR3 is CASSMGLARDNEQFF. The CDR3 DNA follows: TGTGCCAGCAGCATGGGACTAGCGAGGGACAATGAGCAGTTCTTC.

The chain combines TRBV5-6 with TRBJ1-4; TRBD1 is a possible D gene (6 bases). Germline V CDR1 and CDR2: SGHDT, YYEEEE. The CDR3 totals 16 residues. Trimming pared 0 bases from V and 4 bases from J, leaving 13 bases between. CDR3 in amino acids: CASSLGQDRLNEKLFF. CDR3 sequence (DNA): TGTGCCAGCAGCTTGGGCCAAGACAGGCTTAATGAAAAACTGTTTTTT.

This chain connects TRBV5-1 to TRBJ2-6, with 9 positions matching TRBD1. CDR1 and CDR2 (germline): SGHRS, YFSETQ. V dropped 0 bases and J dropped 0; count of bases not matched to a gene: 1. The CDR3 runs to 17 residues. The CDR3 reads CASSLAQGASGANVLTF. The CDR3 nucleotides are TGCGCCAGCAGCTTGGCACAGGGGGCCTCTGGGGCCAACGTCCTGACTTTC.

This clone showed up just once. The chain carries TRBV4-3 and TRBJ2-3, with no clear D. Trimming pared 4 bases from V and 5 bases from J, leaving 10 bases between. CDR3 length: 13 residues. Per germline, CDR1 LGHNA and CDR2 YSLEER. CDR3 sequence reads: CASSLRPGDTQYF. As DNA, the CDR3 is TGCGCCAGCAGCCTACGCCCGGGAGATACGCAGTATTTT.

The chain links TRBV5-1 to TRBJ2-1, with TRBD2 as a possible D gene (6 bases). The germline gives CDR1 SGHRS, CDR2 YFSETQ. The CDR3 consists of 16 residues. The V and J ends lost 0 bases and 2 bases respectively, with 12 bases between them. The CDR3 DNA sequence: TGCGCCAGCAGCTTGGATGGCGGGATAGCCTACAATGAGCAGTTCTTC. This gives the protein CASSLDGGIAYNEQFF.

The chain is built from TRBV2 and TRBJ1-2; tentative D call: TRBD1 (5 bases). From germline, CDR1 is SNHLY and CDR2 FYNNEI. The CDR3 consists of 15 residues. Trimming pared 6 bases from V and 4 bases from J, leaving 18 bases between. The CDR3 sequence: CASRNPRGVTYGYTF. DNA for the CDR3: TGTGCCAGCAGGAACCCACGAGGGGTTACCTATGGCTACACCTTC.

The DNA for the CDR3 is TGTGCCAGCAGCCGGGACAGGAGTAGCGGCTACACCTTC. Translation: CASSRDRSSGYTF. The chain is built from TRBV11-3 and TRBJ1-2; 8 bases map to TRBD1. V shed 5 bases, J shed 8 bases, and the junction held 7 bases outside the gene matches. The CDR3 is 13 residues long. CDR1 and CDR2 from the germline V gene are SGHNT and YENEEA. Supplemented by reference TRBV11-3 and TRBJ1-2, the full variable domain reads EAGVVQSPRYKIIEKKQPVAFWCNPISGHNTLYWYLQNLGQGPELLIRYENEEAVDDSQLPKDRFSAERLKGVDSTLKIQPAELGDSAVYLCASSRDRSSGYTFGSGTRLTVV.

The J gene is TRBJ1-5, the V gene TRBV6-5; D unclear. Germline values: CDR1 MNHEY, CDR2 SVGAGI. V lost 0 bases and J lost 9, with 15 bases in between. This CDR3 is 15 amino acids long. Here the CDR3 DNA reads TGTGCCAGCAGTTACTCTGAGACGCCTGGATGGCCCCAGCATTTT. Residues: CASSYSETPGWPQHF.

This chain joins TRBV6-2 or TRBV6-3 and TRBJ2-5; D is unresolved. Deletions cut 2 bases from V and 4 bases from J, with 11 bases between. This CDR3 comprises 14 residues. In germline, CDR1 is MNHEY, CDR2 SVGEGT. The CDR3 sequence: CASSYNSFAETQYF. The DNA for the CDR3 is TGTGCCAGCAGTTACAACTCCTTCGCAGAGACCCAGTACTTC.

The V gene is TRBV6-1, the J gene TRBJ2-5; no definite D call. The ends were cut back, 3 bases at V and 5 bases at J, with 10 bases in the middle. The CDR3 is 13 residues long. Per the germline V gene, CDR1 is MNHNS and CDR2 is SASEGT. The CDR3 DNA is TGTGCCAGCAGTGAGTCATACGGGGAGACCCAGTACTTC. Its protein is CASSESYGETQYF.

The V gene is TRBV11-3, the J gene TRBJ1-1; a weak D match, TRBD1 (5 bases). The length of the CDR3 is 16 residues. Trimming pared 4 bases from V and 4 bases from J, leaving 19 bases between. In germline, CDR1 is SGHNT, CDR2 YENEEA. The CDR3 region is CASSSRGLIGGTEAFF. The CDR3 coding sequence is TGTGCCAGCAGCTCCAGAGGTTTAATCGGGGGCACTGAAGCTTTCTTT. Using reference TRBV11-3 and TRBJ1-1 for the parts outside the CDR3, the full variable domain is EAGVVQSPRYKIIEKKQPVAFWCNPISGHNTLYWYLQNLGQGPELLIRYENEEAVDDSQLPKDRFSAERLKGVDSTLKIQPAELGDSAVYLCASSSRGLIGGTEAFFGQGTRLTVV.

J is TRBJ1-4 and V is TRBV6-5; 7 bases map to TRBD1. CDR3 size: 14 residues. In germline, CDR1 is MNHEY, CDR2 SVGAGI. Trimming took 5 bases from V and 7 from J; bases not matched to a gene: 7. CDR3 protein: CASSTGDVGEKLFF. The CDR3 DNA is TGTGCCAGCAGTACAGGGGACGTTGGTGAAAAACTGTTTTTT.

V is TRBV7-9 and J is TRBJ2-2; D unresolved. Germline V gene data show CDR1 as SEHNR and CDR2 as FQNEAQ (reference sequence). V was shortened by 5 bases and J by 1 base, with 20 bases between the two germline ends. This CDR3 region has 18 residues. CDR3 in DNA: TGTGCCAGCAGCGGACCGGGTCCCCATTTGGGGAACACCGGGGAGCTGTTTTTT. This gives the protein CASSGPGPHLGNTGELFF. Complete variable domain (other parts from reference TRBV7-9 and TRBJ2-2): DTGVSQNPRHKITKRGQNVTFRCDPISEHNRLYWYRQTLGQGPEFLTYFQNEAQLEKSRLLSDRFSAERPKGSFSTLEIQRTEQGDSAMYLCASSGPGPHLGNTGELFFGEGSRLTVL.

The chain joins TRBV11-3 to TRBJ1-1; D is unclear. Germline lookup yields CDR1 SGHNT and CDR2 YENEEA. V was pared by 0 bases and J by 8 bases, with 13 bases between. The CDR3 has 14 amino acids. CDR3 DNA sequence: TGTGCCAGCAGCTTAGAGCCGACAAACCCCGAAGCTTTCTTT. This encodes CASSLEPTNPEAFF.